The present T cell receptor (beta chain) was sequenced within a study of T cell changes during pregnancy in multiple sclerosis. Germline V CDR1 and CDR2: MGHRA, YSYEKL. CDR3 length equals 14 residues. Trimming took 4 bases from V and 5 from J, leaving 12 bases between them. TCRdb's copy holds only in-frame clones and misses some; the assay was immunoSEQ multiplex PCR. Counted here are 45,000 to 60,000 clones, approximately 91% occurring once; the ten biggest clones make up roughly 0.6%. This receptor was obtained from a female donor in good health, enrolled as a control in a pregnancy study. The source was CD4+ T cells from peripheral blood mononuclear cells, collected after pregnancy. The chain couples TRBV4-1 to TRBJ2-1; D is perhaps TRBD2 (6 bases). Written as DNA, the CDR3 is TGCGCCAGCAGCCCCCCGGGACTCCACAATGAGCAGTTCTTC. It is translated as CASSPPGLHNEQFF.